A selection of T cell receptor beta chains follows, all from one sample in a study of blood T cell repertoires in COVID-19. Sequencing was performed with immunoSEQ multiplex PCR; in TCRdb, only in-frame clones are kept and a portion is missing. The profile covers roughly 70,000 clones, with 73% appearing a single time and approximately 24% taken by the ten largest. Sequencing was performed on peripheral blood. These receptors were taken from a man in his sixties with acute or convalescent COVID-19. CDR3s include the opening cysteine and the closing phenylalanine or tryptophan. The order of the fields is clone size, CDR3 length, V gene, D gene, J gene, CDR3 DNA, CDR3 protein. The D gene is left open where the match is weak. The size field is filled for only some rows; it gives once, few, many or a size class.

>.|16|TRBV5-4|TRBD1|TRBJ2-1
TGTGCCAGCAGCGGACGAGGGACAGGGGGATTTAATGAGCAGTTCTTC
CASSGRGTGGFNEQFF
>.|15|TRBV27|TRBD1|TRBJ1-1
TGTGCCAGCAGGCCCGGGACAGGGGGGGGCGCTGAAGCTTTCTTT
CASRPGTGGGAEAFF
>.|17|TRBV13|TRBD2|TRBJ2-3
TGTGCCAGCAGCCCCTCCCTGGGACTAGCGGGACAAGATACGCAGTATTTT
CASSPSLGLAGQDTQYF
>.|12|TRBV30|.|TRBJ1-1
TGTGCCTGGAGCCAGGGTGACACTGAAGCTTTCTTT
CAWSQGDTEAFF
>.|13|TRBV2|.|TRBJ2-7
TGTGCCAGCAGTGCAATGACGGCAGGCGAGCAGTACTTC
CASSAMTAGEQYF
>.|17|TRBV10-1|TRBD2|TRBJ2-3
TGCGCCAGCAGTGATCCCGGGACTAGCGGGAAGGCAGATACGCAGTATTTT
CASSDPGTSGKADTQYF
>.|16|TRBV24-1|TRBD1|TRBJ2-2
TGTGCCACCAGTGATCCACGGACAGGGGGGGCCGGGGAGCTGTTTTTT
CATSDPRTGGAGELFF
>.|15|TRBV28|.|TRBJ1-2
TGTGCCAGCAGGTCCCCTGGGCCTCCTAACTATGGCTACACCTTC
CASRSPGPPNYGYTF
>.|13|TRBV5-6|.|TRBJ2-5
TGTGCCAGCAGGACGGGGGGCCGGGAGACCCAGTACTTC
CASRTGGRETQYF
>once|14|TRBV4-1|.|TRBJ1-6
TGCGCCAGCAGCCAAGTCGCGGGAAATTCACCCCTCCACTTT
CASSQVAGNSPLHF
>.|16|TRBV28|TRBD1|TRBJ2-7
TGTGCCAGCAGTTTATTCTGGGCCTCAGGGGGTGCCGAGCAGTACTTC
CASSLFWASGGAEQYF
>.|14|TRBV2|TRBD2|TRBJ2-3
TGTGCCAGCAAGGGTAGCGGGGGGGCAGATACGCAGTATTTT
CASKGSGGADTQYF
>.|13|TRBV12-3/TRBV12-4|.|TRBJ2-3
TGTGCCAGCAGTTTCTCTGTTAGCGATACGCAGTATTTT
CASSFSVSDTQYF
>.|11|TRBV20-1|TRBD2|TRBJ2-1
TGCAGTGCGGACACGGGGGGGGAGCAGTTCTTC
CSADTGGEQFF
>.|13|TRBV24-1|.|TRBJ2-1
TGTGCCACCGCCAGAGGGAGTGACAATGAGCAGTTCTTC
CATARGSDNEQFF
>.|16|TRBV3-1/TRBV3-2|TRBD2|TRBJ2-7
TGTGCCAGCAGCCAGACGGGACTAGCGGGGGGATACGAGCAGTACTTC
CASSQTGLAGGYEQYF
>.|15|TRBV7-6|.|TRBJ2-2
TGTGCCAGCAGCCCGAGCGGAGTTAACACCGGGGAGCTGTTTTTT
CASSPSGVNTGELFF
>.|15|TRBV7-8|TRBD1|TRBJ2-1
TGTGCCAGCAGCTTAAGGGGACAGGGAAAACCTGAGCAGTTCTTC
CASSLRGQGKPEQFF
>many|15|TRBV5-4|.|TRBJ2-3
TGTGCCAGCAGCTTGGCGGAGCGGGCAGGAGATACGCAGTATTTT
CASSLAERAGDTQYF
>.|19|TRBV23-1|TRBD2|TRBJ2-3
TGCGCCAGCAGTCAATCACTAGCGGGAGGGCCTTTCTACACAGATACGCAGTATTTT
CASSQSLAGGPFYTDTQYF
>.|16|TRBV15|.|TRBJ2-4
TGTGCCACCAGCAGAGATTCTGACAGGCTACAAAACATTCAGTACTTC
CATSRDSDRLQNIQYF
>.|13|TRBV29-1|.|TRBJ1-1
TGCAGCGCGGACGCGGGACTCAACACTGAAGCTTTCTTT
CSADAGLNTEAFF
>few|13|TRBV5-1|.|TRBJ1-3
TGCGCCAGCATGAAGGGAGCTGGAAACACCATATATTTT
CASMKGAGNTIYF
>.|15|TRBV7-8|.|TRBJ2-1
TGTGCCAGCAGCTTAAGAGGAAATACGGACAATGAGCAGTTCTTC
CASSLRGNTDNEQFF
>.|13|TRBV6-5|.|TRBJ1-2
TGTGCCAGCAGATCTTATCAGGGCGGCGGCTACACCTTC
CASRSYQGGGYTF
>.|15|TRBV28|.|TRBJ1-4
TGTGCCAGCAGTTTAGGGCTTAGGCGGGGGGAAAAACTGTTTTTT
CASSLGLRRGEKLFF
>.|17|TRBV15|TRBD1|TRBJ1-1
TGTGCCACCAGCAGAGAAGCCTTCGGGGCAGGGGGGTTTGAAGCTTTCTTT
CATSREAFGAGGFEAFF
>few|16|TRBV5-1|.|TRBJ2-3
TGCGCCAGCAGCTTGGGGCGGGGGCCTCACACAGATACGCAGTATTTT
CASSLGRGPHTDTQYF
>.|14|TRBV6-1|.|TRBJ2-7
TGTGCCAGCAGTGAAGTTTGGGGAGGCTACGAGCAGTACTTC
CASSEVWGGYEQYF
>few|12|TRBV3-1/TRBV3-2|TRBD1|TRBJ2-5
TGTGCCAGCCGACAGGGGTGGGAGACCCAGTACTTC
CASRQGWETQYF
>.|16|TRBV10-3|TRBD1|TRBJ1-5
TGTGCCATCAGTGAATTCTGGGACAGGGAAGGTCAGCCCCAGCATTTT
CAISEFWDREGQPQHF
>.|14|TRBV29-1|TRBD2|TRBJ2-3
TGCAGCGACCTAGCGGGGGCAAGCACAGATACGCAGTATTTT
CSDLAGASTDTQYF
>.|15|TRBV7-2|TRBD2|TRBJ2-1
TGTGCCAGCAGCTTAGATAGCGGGGGGGCACAGGAGCAGTTCTTC
CASSLDSGGAQEQFF
>.|14|TRBV9|TRBD1|TRBJ1-1
TGTGCCAGCAGCGTTGGGACAGGGAACACTGAAGCTTTCTTT
CASSVGTGNTEAFF
>.|16|TRBV6-2/TRBV6-3|TRBD1|TRBJ2-5
TGTGCCAGCAGTAAAGGACAGGGACGGGAGCGGGAGACCCAGTACTTC
CASSKGQGRERETQYF
>.|13|TRBV11-2|.|TRBJ1-6
TGTGCCAGCAGCTTGGGGGGGAATTCACCCCTCCACTTT
CASSLGGNSPLHF
>medium-sized|13|TRBV6-5|TRBD2|TRBJ2-7
TGTGCCAGCGAGGTGGGGAGGGGCGGAGAGCAGTACTTC
CASEVGRGGEQYF
>.|14|TRBV9|.|TRBJ2-7
TGTGCCAGCAGCGTAGAAGGGGGAAATTACGAGCAGTACTTC
CASSVEGGNYEQYF
>.|15|TRBV19|.|TRBJ1-6
TGTGCCAGTAGACCACAGGGAACAAATAATTCACCCCTCCACTTT
CASRPQGTNNSPLHF
>.|16|TRBV9|TRBD2|TRBJ2-3
TGTGCCAGCAGCGTAGAGGATTTCGGGGGGTCAGATACGCAGTATTTT
CASSVEDFGGSDTQYF
>.|16|TRBV19|TRBD1|TRBJ1-1
TGTGCCAGTAGTATAGTTTCGGGTGAGACAGGGCGGCGAGCTTTCTTT
CASSIVSGETGRRAFF
>.|15|TRBV5-4|.|TRBJ2-1
TGTGCCAGCAGCCGCCTAGTTTCCGGAAACAATGAGCAGTTCTTC
CASSRLVSGNNEQFF
>.|13|TRBV29-1|.|TRBJ2-2
TGCAGCGCCCGTGGTGGGGCGGACGGGGAGCTGTTTTTT
CSARGGADGELFF